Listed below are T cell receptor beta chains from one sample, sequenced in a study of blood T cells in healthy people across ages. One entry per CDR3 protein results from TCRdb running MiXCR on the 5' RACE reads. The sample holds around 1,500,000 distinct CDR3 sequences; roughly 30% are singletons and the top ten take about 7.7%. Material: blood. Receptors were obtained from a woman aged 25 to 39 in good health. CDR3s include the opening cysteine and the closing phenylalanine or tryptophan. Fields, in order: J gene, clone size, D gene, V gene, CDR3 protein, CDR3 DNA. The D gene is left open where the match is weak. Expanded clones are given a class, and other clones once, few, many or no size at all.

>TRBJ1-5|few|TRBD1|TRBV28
CASRGTANILAQHF
TGTGCCAGCAGGGGGACAGCGAACATATTGGCCCAGCATTTT
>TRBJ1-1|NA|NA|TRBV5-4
CASSLDQAMNAEAFF
TGTGCCAGCAGCTTGGACCAGGCTATGAACGCTGAAGCTTTCTTT
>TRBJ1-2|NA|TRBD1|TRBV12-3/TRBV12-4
CASRPTGFGGYTF
TGTGCCAGCAGGCCGACAGGGTTCGGTGGCTACACCTTC
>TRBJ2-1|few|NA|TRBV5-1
CASSSVTLSHEQFF
TGCGCCAGCAGCTCTGTTACCCTCTCCCATGAGCAGTTCTTC
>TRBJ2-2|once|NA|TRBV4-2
CASSQDLQPPNTGELFF
TGTGCCAGCAGCCAAGATTTACAACCACCTAACACCGGGGAGCTGTTTTTT
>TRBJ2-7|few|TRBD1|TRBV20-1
CSHLKQGFHYEQYF
TGCAGCCATCTTAAACAGGGGTTCCATTACGAGCAGTACTTC
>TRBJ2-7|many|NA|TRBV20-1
CSANRDGTYEQYF
TGCAGTGCCAACAGGGACGGGACCTACGAGCAGTACTTC
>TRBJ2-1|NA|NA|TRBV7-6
CASSLYTNNGQFF
TGTGCCAGCAGCTTATATACCAACAATGGGCAGTTCTTC
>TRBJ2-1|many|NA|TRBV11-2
CASSLVASGAFF
NA
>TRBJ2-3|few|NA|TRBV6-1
CASSYQTGNVDTQYF
TGTGCCAGCAGTTATCAAACAGGGAATGTCGATACGCAGTATTTT
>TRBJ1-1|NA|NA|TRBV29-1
CSVARTGLNTEAFF
TGCAGTGTAGCCCGTACCGGGTTGAACACTGAAGCTTTCTTT